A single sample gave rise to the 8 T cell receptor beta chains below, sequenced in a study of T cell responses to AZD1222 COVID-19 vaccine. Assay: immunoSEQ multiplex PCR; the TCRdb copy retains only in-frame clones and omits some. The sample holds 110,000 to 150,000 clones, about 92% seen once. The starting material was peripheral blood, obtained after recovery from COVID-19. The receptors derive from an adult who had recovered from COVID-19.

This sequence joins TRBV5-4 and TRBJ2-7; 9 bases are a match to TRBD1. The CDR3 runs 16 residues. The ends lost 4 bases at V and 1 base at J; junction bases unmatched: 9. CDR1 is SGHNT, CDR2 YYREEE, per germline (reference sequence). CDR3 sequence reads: CASSPPIGTGSYEQYF. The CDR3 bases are TGTGCCAGCAGCCCCCCTATAGGGACAGGGTCCTACGAGCAGTACTTC. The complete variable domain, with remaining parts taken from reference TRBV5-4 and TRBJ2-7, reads ETGVTQSPTHLIKTRGQQVTLRCSSQSGHNTVSWYQQALGQGPQFIFQYYREEENGRGNFPPRFSGLQFPNYSSELNVNALELDDSALYLCASSPPIGTGSYEQYFGPGTRLTVT.

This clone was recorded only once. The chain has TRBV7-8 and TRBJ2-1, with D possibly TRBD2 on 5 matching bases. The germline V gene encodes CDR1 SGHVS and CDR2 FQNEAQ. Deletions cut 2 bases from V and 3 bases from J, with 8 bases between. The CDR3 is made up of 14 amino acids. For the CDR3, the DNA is TGTGCCAGCAGCTTAATAGGGAGCTACAATGAGCAGTTCTTC. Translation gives CASSLIGSYNEQFF.

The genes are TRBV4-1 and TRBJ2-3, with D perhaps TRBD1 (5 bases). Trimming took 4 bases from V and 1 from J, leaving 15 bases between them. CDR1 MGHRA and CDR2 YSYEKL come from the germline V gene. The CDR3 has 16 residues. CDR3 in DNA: TGCGCCAGCAGCCTCATTCCAGGGTCTGGCACAGATACGCAGTATTTT. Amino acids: CASSLIPGSGTDTQYF.

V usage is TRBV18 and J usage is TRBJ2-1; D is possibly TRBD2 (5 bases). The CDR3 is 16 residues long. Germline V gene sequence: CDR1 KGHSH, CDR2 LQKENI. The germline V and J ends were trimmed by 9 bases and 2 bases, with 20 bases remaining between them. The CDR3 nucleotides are TGTGCCAGGACTACCGACCCGGGTCCACCCTACAATGAGCAGTTCTTC. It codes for CARTTDPGPPYNEQFF.

CDR3 loop: CASSTSGDYEQYF. The CDR3 coding sequence is TGTGCCAGCAGCACTAGCGGGGACTACGAGCAGTACTTC. The chain carries TRBV7-9 and TRBJ2-7, with TRBD2 matching 10 bases. This CDR3 contains 13 residues. CDR1 is SEHNR and CDR2 is FQNEAQ in the germline V gene (reference sequence). With 5 bases clipped from V and 3 bases from J, the junction kept 1 base outside the gene matches.

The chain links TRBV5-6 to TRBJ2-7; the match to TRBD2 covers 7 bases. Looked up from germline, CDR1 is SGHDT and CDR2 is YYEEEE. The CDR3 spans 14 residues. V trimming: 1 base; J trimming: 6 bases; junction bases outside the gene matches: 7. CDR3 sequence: CASSLPGSGLEQYF. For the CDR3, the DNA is TGTGCCAGCAGCTTGCCCGGTAGCGGGCTCGAGCAGTACTTC.

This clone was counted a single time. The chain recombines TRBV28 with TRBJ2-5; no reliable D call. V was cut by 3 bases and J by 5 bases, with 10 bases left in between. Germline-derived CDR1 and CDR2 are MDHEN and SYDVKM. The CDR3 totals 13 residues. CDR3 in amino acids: CASSLRRWETQYF. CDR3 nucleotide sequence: TGTGCCAGCAGTTTGCGGCGATGGGAGACCCAGTACTTC.

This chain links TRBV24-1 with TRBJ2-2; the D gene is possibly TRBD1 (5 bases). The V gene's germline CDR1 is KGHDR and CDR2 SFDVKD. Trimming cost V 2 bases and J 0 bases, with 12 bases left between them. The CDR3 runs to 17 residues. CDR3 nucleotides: TGTGCCACCAGTGATTCCCTCGGACATGCGAACACCGGGGAGCTGTTTTTT. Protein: CATSDSLGHANTGELFF.